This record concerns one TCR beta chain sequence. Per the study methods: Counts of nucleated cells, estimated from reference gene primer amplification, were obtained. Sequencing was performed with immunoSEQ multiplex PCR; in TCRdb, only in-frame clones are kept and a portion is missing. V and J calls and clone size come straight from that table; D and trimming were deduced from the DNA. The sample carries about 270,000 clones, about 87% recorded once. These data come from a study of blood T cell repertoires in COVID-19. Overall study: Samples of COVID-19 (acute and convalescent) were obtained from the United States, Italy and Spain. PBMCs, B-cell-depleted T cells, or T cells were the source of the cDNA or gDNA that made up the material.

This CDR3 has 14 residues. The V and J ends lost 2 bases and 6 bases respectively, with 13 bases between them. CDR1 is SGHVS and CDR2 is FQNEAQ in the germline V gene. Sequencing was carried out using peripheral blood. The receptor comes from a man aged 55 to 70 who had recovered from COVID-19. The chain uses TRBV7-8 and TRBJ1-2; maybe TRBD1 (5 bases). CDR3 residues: CASSLIQGPDGYTF. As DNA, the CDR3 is TGTGCCAGCAGCTTAATCCAGGGTCCCGATGGCTACACCTTC. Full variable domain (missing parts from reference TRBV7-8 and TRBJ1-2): GAGVSQSPRYKVAKRGQDVALRCDPISGHVSLFWYQQALGQGPEFLTYFQNEAQLDKSGLPSDRFFAERPEGSVSTLKIQRTQQEDSAVYLCASSLIQGPDGYTFGSGTRLTVV.